This TCR beta chain was found in a study of T-cell reconstitution after alpha-beta-depleted transplantation in children. Germline values: CDR1 SGHDT, CDR2 YYEEEE. Trimming at V came to 2 bases and at J to 7 bases, leaving 4 bases not matched to a gene. The CDR3 loop spans 14 amino acids. This sample's TCRbeta library carried unique molecular identifier barcodes. TCRdb processed the PCR reads anew with MiXCR; each CDR3 protein has one entry. Of almost 500,000 distinct CDR3 sequences detected, 9.5% to 15% appear once; the ten largest clones hold around 5.6%. This clonotype was picked up many times. The TCR comes from a human donor who donated a stem cell graft to a child with combined immunodeficiency. Here the sequenced sample was PBMCs from the stem cell graft donor, taken from the stem cell graft. V and J are TRBV5-6 and TRBJ2-3; 10 nucleotides agree with TRBD2. CDR3 in DNA: TGTGCCAGCAGCTTTCAGGGACTAGCGCATACGCAGTATTTT. Protein: CASSFQGLAHTQYF.